A selection of T cell receptor beta chains follows, all from one sample in a study of vaccination effects on CD4 cells after COVID-19. Clones were read by immunoSEQ multiplex PCR, and TCRdb kept only the in-frame ones, dropping some. The sample lists more than 20,000 clones, around 72% occurring once. No antigen has been assigned to these receptors. This specimen was CD4+ T cells from PBMCs cultured with a peptide pool, taken before COVID-19 vaccination. The receptors were sampled from a human donor who had a prior SARS-CoV-2 infection. Each CDR3 is given with its conserved first and last residue. Each record gives: J gene, D gene, V gene, CDR3 protein. D genes are given only for firm matches.

>TRBJ2-5|.|TRBV28
CASSPADGGGETQYF
>TRBJ2-2|.|TRBV11-2
CASSLDPGHTGELFF
>TRBJ2-2|.|TRBV6-6
CASSYRWGGNTGELFF
>TRBJ1-1|.|TRBV5-4
CASSWGGSGTEAFF
>TRBJ2-3|.|TRBV9
CASSDWGGSTDTQYF
>TRBJ2-2|.|TRBV20-1
CSASLGGADTGELFF
>TRBJ2-1|TRBD2|TRBV7-8
CASSPTSGHNEQFF
>TRBJ2-5|TRBD2|TRBV24-1
CATSDLLGRGQETQYF
>TRBJ1-2|.|TRBV4-1
CASSPNLGIGRHGYTF
>TRBJ1-6|TRBD1|TRBV6-1
CASSEGTGGENSPLHF
>TRBJ1-4|.|TRBV12-3/TRBV12-4
CASSYHVEKLFF
>TRBJ2-3|TRBD2|TRBV4-2
CASSQGRGGSDTQYF
>TRBJ1-2|.|TRBV7-9
CASSAQGSRYGYTF
>TRBJ2-7|TRBD1|TRBV24-1
CATSDWFQAGGSYEQYF
>TRBJ1-4|.|TRBV7-9
CASSPPSRGNEKLFF
>TRBJ2-5|.|TRBV18
CASSPPSPQETQYF
>TRBJ2-1|.|TRBV20-1
CSAPSYNEQFF
>TRBJ2-3|TRBD2|TRBV5-4
CASSLASGGPMDTQYF
>TRBJ2-4|.|TRBV10-1
CASSESVAKNIQYF
>TRBJ2-1|TRBD1|TRBV7-7
CASSPTPGQGNGEQFF
>TRBJ2-1|.|TRBV11-3
CASSFSGLDFPGQFF
>TRBJ2-7|.|TRBV5-1
CASSLEPGIGYEQYF
>TRBJ2-7|.|TRBV7-8
CASSLTYEQYF
>TRBJ1-6|TRBD1|TRBV27
CASSLMTGGNSPLHF
>TRBJ2-3|.|TRBV29-1
CSVALRQTDTQYF
>TRBJ1-1|.|TRBV12-5
CASGTDGFDTEAFF
>TRBJ2-7|TRBD2|TRBV7-6
CASSSAALAGGTYEQYF
>TRBJ2-1|.|TRBV9
CASSDSPVDFREQFF
>TRBJ2-3|.|TRBV3-1/TRBV3-2
CASSQEGADTQYF
>TRBJ2-1|TRBD1|TRBV18
CASSPGTGKVGNNEQFF
>TRBJ1-5|TRBD1|TRBV19
CASSIRTGVSNQPQHF
>TRBJ2-7|.|TRBV20-1
CSAYRPYEQYF
>TRBJ1-1|.|TRBV5-1
CASSLDGGVNTEAFF
>TRBJ2-7|TRBD1|TRBV9
CASSLNIQGRDEQYF
>TRBJ2-3|.|TRBV4-2
CASSQVLVGTDTQYF
>TRBJ1-4|TRBD1|TRBV13
CASSFRTGSEKLFF
>TRBJ2-7|.|TRBV10-1
CASSGLTNLRVDEQYF
>TRBJ2-5|.|TRBV7-2
CASSFNTLGFRQETQYF
>TRBJ2-1|TRBD1|TRBV12-3/TRBV12-4
CASRDREYNEQFF
>TRBJ2-7|.|TRBV7-6
CASSLAPTGTTSYEQYF
>TRBJ1-2|.|TRBV4-3
CASSQELSGQNYGYTF
>TRBJ2-7|.|TRBV4-2
CASSPTRVVSYEQYF
>TRBJ2-7|.|TRBV6-6
CASSYWGDPYEQYF
>TRBJ1-1|TRBD1|TRBV7-3
CASRLWDRVSFAEAFF
>TRBJ2-3|TRBD2|TRBV29-1
CSARAGTTTTDTQYF
>TRBJ2-5|.|TRBV6-5
CLVRAAQETQYF
>TRBJ1-1|TRBD1|TRBV29-1
CSGMTGAETSNTEAFF
>TRBJ2-3|.|TRBV18
CASSPVAATDTQYF
>TRBJ1-4|.|TRBV11-3
CASSLVTGSLNEKLFF
>TRBJ1-5|.|TRBV6-6
CASSYPTGFNQPQHF
>TRBJ1-3|.|TRBV9
CASSVVPGGRLGNTIYF
>TRBJ2-5|TRBD2|TRBV5-1
CASSLGASGGGAEETQYF
>TRBJ1-3|.|TRBV20-1
CSATVLNTIYF
>TRBJ1-2|.|TRBV24-1
CATSDFYGYGYTF
>TRBJ1-2|.|TRBV7-9
CASTLTGGVGGYTF
>TRBJ1-2|TRBD1|TRBV5-4
CASSLPGTGGGYGYTF
>TRBJ1-2|.|TRBV28
CASSFGPWGLGYTF